This TCR beta chain derives from a study of blood T cell repertoires in COVID-19. Trimming removed 5 bases from V and 3 bases from J; junction bases left unmatched: 2. The CDR3 loop spans 15 amino acids. Germline lookup yields CDR1 LGHDT and CDR2 YNNKEL (reference sequence). Repertoires were generated with immunoSEQ multiplex PCR, while TCRdb's copy carries only in-frame clones and drops some. The table includes 150,000 to 200,000 clones, around 80% detected once. Sequenced sample: peripheral blood. The TCR comes from a woman older than 75 with acute or convalescent COVID-19. V usage is TRBV3-1 (or the pseudogene TRBV3-2) and J usage is TRBJ2-1; 12 bases are shared with TRBD2. CDR3 in amino acids: CASSALAGGYNEQFF. Written as DNA, the CDR3 is TGTGCCAGCAGCGCACTAGCGGGGGGCTACAATGAGCAGTTCTTC.